This T cell receptor (beta chain) was found in a study of T cells in Graves' hyperthyroidism and ophthalmopathy. RNA transcripts provided the source from which TCR beta CDR3 regions were amplified. RT-PCR in the first round (using the HTBI primer set) targeted the TCR CDR3. TCRdb ran MiXCR on the multiplex PCR reads and lists one entry per CDR3 protein. In the table there are 500,000 to 750,000 distinct CDR3 sequences, approximately 44% of which are singletons. This clonotype was seen only once. Its antigen is currently unknown. Exclusion of a patient resulted from uncontrolled infection, other autoimmune disease, pregnancy or lactation. The V end lost 8 bases, the J end lost 1 base, and 14 bases lay between the germline ends. The CDR3 spans 13 residues. Germline V gene sequence: CDR1 SQVTM, CDR2 ANQGSEA. Broader study findings: The model anticipated ophthalmopathy a median about six months pre-onset. The majority of expanded thyroid clonotypes above 0.001 also appeared in blood.

This receptor was obtained from a woman aged 18 to 35 with Graves' hyperthyroidism. Sequencing input: peripheral blood or thyroid tissue (not recorded which). V usage is TRBV29-1 and J usage is TRBJ1-1, with D perhaps TRBD1 (6 bases). In DNA, the CDR3 is TGCAGCTGGGACAAGGACGGGAACACTGAAGCTTTCTTT. Translation gives CSWDKDGNTEAFF.